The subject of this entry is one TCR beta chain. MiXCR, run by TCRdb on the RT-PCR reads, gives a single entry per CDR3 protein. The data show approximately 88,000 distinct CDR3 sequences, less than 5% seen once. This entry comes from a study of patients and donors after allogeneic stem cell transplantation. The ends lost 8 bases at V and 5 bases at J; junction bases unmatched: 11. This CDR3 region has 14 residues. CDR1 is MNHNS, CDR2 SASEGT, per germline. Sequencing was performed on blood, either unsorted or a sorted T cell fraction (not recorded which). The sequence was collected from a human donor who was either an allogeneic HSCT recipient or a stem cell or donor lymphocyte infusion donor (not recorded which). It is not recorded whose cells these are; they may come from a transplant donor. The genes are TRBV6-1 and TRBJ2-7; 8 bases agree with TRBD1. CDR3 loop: CASGGTGPWDEQYF. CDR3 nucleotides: TGTGCCAGCGGGGGGACAGGACCGTGGGACGAGCAGTACTTC.